This T cell receptor beta chain was observed in a study of sequential checkpoint blockade in melanoma. As for the study in general: Each arm's sequence ended with maintenance nivolumab.

Clones were read by immunoSEQ multiplex PCR, and TCRdb kept only the in-frame ones, dropping some. The sample yields 25,000 to 30,000 clones, 77% seen once. Germline trimming cut 4 bases from V and 0 bases from J; bases unmatched to any gene: 3. CDR3 length equals 16 residues. Germline CDR1 and CDR2: LNHDA and SQIVND (reference sequence). The sample's treatment: randomized to nivolumab then ipilimumab (arm A) or the reverse (arm B). DNA-damaging chemotherapy had not been given to any patient beforehand. Live CD3+CD8+ CD19− CD56− cells were sorted from PBMCs. This chain links TRBV19 with TRBJ2-3; 11 bases fit TRBD2. This clonotype originated in a human donor with melanoma. The specimen comprised CD8+ T cells sorted from blood (inferred from file names), sampled from a patient given nivolumab and ipilimumab in sequence. The CDR3 loop reads CASSTGLAASTDTQYF. The CDR3 DNA reads as TGTGCCAGTAGTACGGGACTAGCGGCTAGCACAGATACGCAGTATTTT.